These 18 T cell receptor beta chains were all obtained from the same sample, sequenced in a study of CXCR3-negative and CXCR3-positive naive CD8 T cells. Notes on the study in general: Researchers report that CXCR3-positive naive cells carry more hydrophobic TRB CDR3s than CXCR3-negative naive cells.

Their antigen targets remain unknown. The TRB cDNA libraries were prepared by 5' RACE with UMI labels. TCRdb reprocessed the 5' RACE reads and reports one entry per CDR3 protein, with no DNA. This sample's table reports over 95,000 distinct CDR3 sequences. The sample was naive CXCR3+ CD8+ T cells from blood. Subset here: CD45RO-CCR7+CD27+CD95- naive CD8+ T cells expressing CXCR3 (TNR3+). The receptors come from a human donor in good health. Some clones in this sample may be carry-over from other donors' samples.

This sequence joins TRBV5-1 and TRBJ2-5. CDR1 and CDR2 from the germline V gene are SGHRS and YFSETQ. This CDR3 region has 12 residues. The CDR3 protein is CASSYGPETQYF.

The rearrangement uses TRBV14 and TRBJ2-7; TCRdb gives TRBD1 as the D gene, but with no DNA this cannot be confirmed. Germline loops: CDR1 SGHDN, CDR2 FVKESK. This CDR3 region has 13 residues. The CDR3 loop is CASSSGPTYEQYF.

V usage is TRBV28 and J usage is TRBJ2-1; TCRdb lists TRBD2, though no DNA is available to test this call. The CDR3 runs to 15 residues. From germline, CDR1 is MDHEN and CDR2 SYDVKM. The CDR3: CASSPWTEGGHEQFF.

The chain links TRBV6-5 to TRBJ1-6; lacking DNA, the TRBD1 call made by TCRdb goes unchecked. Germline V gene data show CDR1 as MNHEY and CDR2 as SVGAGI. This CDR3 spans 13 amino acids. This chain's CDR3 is CASSYSQGSPLHF.

CDR3 sequence reads: CASSPGTGSYGYTF. The chain couples TRBV11-2 to TRBJ1-2; the D call of TRBD1 rests on TCRdb alone, since no DNA is present to check it. This CDR3 spans 14 amino acids. The germline V gene encodes CDR1 SGHAT and CDR2 FQNNGV.

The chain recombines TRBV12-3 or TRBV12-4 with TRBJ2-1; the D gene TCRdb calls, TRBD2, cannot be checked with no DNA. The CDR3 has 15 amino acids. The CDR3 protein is CASSEAGVSAPEQFF.

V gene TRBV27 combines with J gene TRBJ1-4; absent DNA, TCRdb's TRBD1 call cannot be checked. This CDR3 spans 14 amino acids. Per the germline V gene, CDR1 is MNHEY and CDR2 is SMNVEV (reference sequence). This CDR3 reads CASSQTGYWEKLFF.

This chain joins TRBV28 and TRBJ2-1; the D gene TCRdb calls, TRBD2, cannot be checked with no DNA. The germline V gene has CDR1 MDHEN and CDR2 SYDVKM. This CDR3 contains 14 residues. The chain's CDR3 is CASWALAGYNEQFF.

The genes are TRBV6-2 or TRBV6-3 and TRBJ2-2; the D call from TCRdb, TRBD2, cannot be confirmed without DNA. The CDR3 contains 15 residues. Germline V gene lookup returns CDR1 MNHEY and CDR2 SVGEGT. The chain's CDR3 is CASSYSGLATGELFF.

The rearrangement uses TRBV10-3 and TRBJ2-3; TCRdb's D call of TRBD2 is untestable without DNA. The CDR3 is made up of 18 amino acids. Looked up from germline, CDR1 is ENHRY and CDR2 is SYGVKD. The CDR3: CAISETDAGTSVTDTQYF.

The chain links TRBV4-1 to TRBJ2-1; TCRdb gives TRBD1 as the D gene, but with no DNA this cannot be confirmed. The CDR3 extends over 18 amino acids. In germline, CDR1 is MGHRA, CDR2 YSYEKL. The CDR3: CASSQALTGGALYNEQFF.

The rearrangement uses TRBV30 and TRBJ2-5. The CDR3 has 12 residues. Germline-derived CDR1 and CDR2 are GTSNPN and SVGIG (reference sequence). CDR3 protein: CAWSYVVVGQYF. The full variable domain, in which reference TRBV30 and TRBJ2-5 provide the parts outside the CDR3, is SQTIHQWPATLVQPVGSPLSLECTVEGTSNPNLYWYRQAAGRGLQLLFYSVGIGQISSEVPQNLSASRPQDRQFILSSKKLLLSDSGFYLCAWSYVVVGQYFGPGTRLLVL.

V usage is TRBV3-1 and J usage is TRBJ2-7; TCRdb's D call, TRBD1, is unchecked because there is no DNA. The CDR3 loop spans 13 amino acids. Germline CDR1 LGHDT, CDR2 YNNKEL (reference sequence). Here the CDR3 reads CASSRTGSHEQYF.

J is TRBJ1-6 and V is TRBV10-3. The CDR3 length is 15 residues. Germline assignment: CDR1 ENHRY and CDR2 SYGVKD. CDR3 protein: CAISESADYNSPLHF.

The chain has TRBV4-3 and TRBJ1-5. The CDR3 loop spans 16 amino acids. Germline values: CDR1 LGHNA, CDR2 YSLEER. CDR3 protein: CASSLVYRMDNQPQHF.

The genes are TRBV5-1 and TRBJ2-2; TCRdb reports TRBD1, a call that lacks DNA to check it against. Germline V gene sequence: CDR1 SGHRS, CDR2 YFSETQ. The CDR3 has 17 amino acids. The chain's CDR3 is CASGKHDSTWGTGELFF.

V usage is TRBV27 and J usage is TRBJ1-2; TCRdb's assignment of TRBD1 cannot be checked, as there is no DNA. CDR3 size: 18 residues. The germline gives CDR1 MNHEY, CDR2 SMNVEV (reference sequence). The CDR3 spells CASSLTAGGTGALYGYTF.

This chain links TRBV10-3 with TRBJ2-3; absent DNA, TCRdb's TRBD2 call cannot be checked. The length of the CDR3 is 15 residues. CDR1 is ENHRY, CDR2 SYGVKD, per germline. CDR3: CAISEGPAGTDTQYF.